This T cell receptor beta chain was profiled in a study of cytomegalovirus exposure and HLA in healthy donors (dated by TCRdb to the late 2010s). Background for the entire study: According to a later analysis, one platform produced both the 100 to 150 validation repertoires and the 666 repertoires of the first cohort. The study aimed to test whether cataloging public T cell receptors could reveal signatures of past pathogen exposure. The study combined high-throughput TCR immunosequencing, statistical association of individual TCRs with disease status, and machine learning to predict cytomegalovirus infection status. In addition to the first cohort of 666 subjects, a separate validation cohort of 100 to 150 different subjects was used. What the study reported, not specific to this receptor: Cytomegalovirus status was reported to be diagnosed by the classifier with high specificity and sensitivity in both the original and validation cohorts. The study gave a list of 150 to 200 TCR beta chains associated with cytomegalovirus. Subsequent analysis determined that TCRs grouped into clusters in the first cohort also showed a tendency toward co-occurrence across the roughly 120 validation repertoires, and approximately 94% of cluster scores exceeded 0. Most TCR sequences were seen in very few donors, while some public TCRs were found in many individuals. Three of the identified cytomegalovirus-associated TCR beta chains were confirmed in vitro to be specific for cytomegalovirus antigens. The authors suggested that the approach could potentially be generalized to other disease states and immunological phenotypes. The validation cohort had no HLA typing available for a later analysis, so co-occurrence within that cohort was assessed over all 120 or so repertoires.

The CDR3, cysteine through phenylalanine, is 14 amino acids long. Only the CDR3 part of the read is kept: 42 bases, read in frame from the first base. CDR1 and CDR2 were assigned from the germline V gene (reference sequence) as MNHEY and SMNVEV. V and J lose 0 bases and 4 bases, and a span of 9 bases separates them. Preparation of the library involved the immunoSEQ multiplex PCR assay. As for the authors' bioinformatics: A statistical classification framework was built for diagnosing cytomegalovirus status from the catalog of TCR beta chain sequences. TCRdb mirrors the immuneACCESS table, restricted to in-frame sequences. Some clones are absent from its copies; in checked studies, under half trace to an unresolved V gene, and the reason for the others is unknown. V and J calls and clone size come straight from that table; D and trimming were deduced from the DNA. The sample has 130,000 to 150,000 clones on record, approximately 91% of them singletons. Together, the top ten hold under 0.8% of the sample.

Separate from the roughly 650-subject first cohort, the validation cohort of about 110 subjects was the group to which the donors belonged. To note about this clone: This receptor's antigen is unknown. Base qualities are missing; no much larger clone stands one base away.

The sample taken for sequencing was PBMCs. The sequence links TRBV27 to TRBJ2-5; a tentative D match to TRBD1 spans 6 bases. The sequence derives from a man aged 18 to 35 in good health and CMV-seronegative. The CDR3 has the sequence CASSLSTGGETQYF. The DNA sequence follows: TGTGCCAGCAGTTTATCGACAGGAGGAGAGACCCAGTACTTC.